Below, 5 T cell receptor beta chains from the same sample are listed, as sequenced in a study of pediatric ulcerative colitis. During colonoscopy, one to two rectal pinch biopsies were collected. TCRdb's table, derived via immunoSEQ multiplex PCR, lists solely in-frame clones and lacks some. The sample yields tens of thousands of clones, less than 80% seen once. Sequencing was performed on gut tissue. The origin of the receptors is a boy younger than 18 with moderate ulcerative colitis.

The rearrangement joins TRBV19 to TRBJ2-1, with 9 bases matching TRBD2. The CDR3 extends over 15 amino acids. Trimming took 8 bases from V and 6 from J; bases not matched to a gene: 11. The germline CDR1 and CDR2 sequences are LNHDA and SQIVND (reference sequence). The CDR3, as DNA: TGTGCCAGTGATTCTGGCCTAGCGGGGCTCAATGAGCAGTTCTTC. Translation gives CASDSGLAGLNEQFF.

J is TRBJ2-5 and V is TRBV11-1, with D uncertain. Deletions cut 3 bases from V and 2 bases from J, with 4 bases between. CDR3 length: 12 residues. Germline V lookup: CDR1 SGHAT, CDR2 FQDESV (reference sequence). The CDR3 sequence: CASSFGQETQYF. The CDR3 nucleotides are TGTGCCAGCAGCTTTGGTCAAGAGACCCAGTACTTC.

The chain joins TRBV5-4 to TRBJ2-7; possibly TRBD1 or TRBD2 for D (5 bases each). The CDR3 sequence is 15 residues long. The V gene's germline CDR1 is SGHNT and CDR2 YYREEE (reference sequence). The V and J ends lost 0 bases and 3 bases respectively, with 13 bases between them. DNA for the CDR3: TGTGCCAGCAGCTTGGCTGCAGGGAGCGTCTACGAGCAGTACTTC. It codes for CASSLAAGSVYEQYF.

V usage is TRBV9 and J usage is TRBJ2-1, with TRBD2 matching 8 bases. The CDR3 sequence is 16 residues long. V shed 2 bases, J shed 6 bases, and the junction held 10 bases outside the gene matches. Looked up from germline, CDR1 is SGDLS and CDR2 is YYNGEE. For the CDR3, the DNA is TGTGCCAGCAGCGTGAACAGACTAGCGTTAGCCAATGAGCAGTTCTTC. This gives the protein CASSVNRLALANEQFF.

In nucleotides, the CDR3 is TGTGCCAGCAGCCTCCGGGAGGGGGCGGACACCGGGGAGCTGTTTTTT. Translating it yields CASSLREGADTGELFF. The rearrangement uses TRBV7-9 and TRBJ2-2; a possible D gene is TRBD2 (8 bases). The V end was cut by 5 bases, the J end by 3 bases, with 16 bases between. The CDR3 sequence is 16 residues long. CDR1 is SEHNR and CDR2 is FQNEAQ in the germline V gene (reference sequence).